This note documents a single TCR beta chain sequence. A history of autoimmune disease or systemic immunosuppression excluded patients. CDR3 length: 14 amino acids. Trimming took off 0 bases at V and 2 bases at J, with 6 bases between the two ends. CDR1 and CDR2 (germline): SGDLS, YYNGEE. This sample stems from a study of OX40 agonist ivuxolimab in advanced cancers. Profiling relied on immunoSEQ multiplex PCR, and the TCRdb table lists in-frame clones only, not all of them. The sample shows 15,000 to 20,000 clones, around nine tenths of them seen only once. The source of this sequence is an adult with an advanced solid tumor such as melanoma, head and neck, liver or kidney cancer. The chain joins TRBV9 to TRBJ2-1; no reliable D call. This specimen consisted of CD4+ or CD8+ T cells sorted from blood, obtained in a trial of the OX40 agonist ivuxolimab. The chain's CDR3 is CASSVGGTYNEQFF. CDR3 coding DNA: TGTGCCAGCAGCGTAGGTGGGACCTACAATGAGCAGTTCTTC.